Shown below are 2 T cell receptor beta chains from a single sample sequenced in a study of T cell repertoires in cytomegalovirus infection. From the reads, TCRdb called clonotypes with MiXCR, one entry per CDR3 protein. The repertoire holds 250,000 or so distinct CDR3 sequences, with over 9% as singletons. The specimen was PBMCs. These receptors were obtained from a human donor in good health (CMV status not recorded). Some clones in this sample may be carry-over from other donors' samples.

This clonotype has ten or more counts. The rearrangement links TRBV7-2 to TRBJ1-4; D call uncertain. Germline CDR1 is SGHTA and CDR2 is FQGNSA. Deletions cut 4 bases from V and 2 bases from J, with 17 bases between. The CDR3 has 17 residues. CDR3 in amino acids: CASSSRAPGVTNEKLFF. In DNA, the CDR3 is TGTGCCAGCAGCTCCCGGGCCCCGGGTGTCACTAATGAAAAACTGTTTTTT.

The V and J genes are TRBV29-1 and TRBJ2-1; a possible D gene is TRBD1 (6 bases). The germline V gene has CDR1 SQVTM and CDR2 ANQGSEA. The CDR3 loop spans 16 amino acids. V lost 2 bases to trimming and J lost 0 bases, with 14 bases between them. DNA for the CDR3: TGCAGCGTTGAAACCAGGGGCAAAAGCTCCTACAATGAGCAGTTCTTC. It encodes CSVETRGKSSYNEQFF.